A selection of T cell receptor beta chains follows, all from one sample in a study of radiotherapy plus CTLA-4 blockade in lung cancer. Assay: immunoSEQ multiplex PCR; the TCRdb copy retains only in-frame clones and omits some. The sample contains over 70,000 clones, approximately 83% of which appear only once. This sample comprised peripheral blood, obtained from a patient treated with radiotherapy plus ipilimumab. Receptors were obtained from a human donor with non-small cell lung cancer who had a partial response to radiotherapy plus ipilimumab. The CDR3 runs from the conserved cysteine through the conserved F or W. D genes are given only for firm matches.

v_call,d_call,j_call,cdr3_aa
TRBV2,NA,TRBJ1-2,CASSEMGQGYTF
TRBV18,NA,TRBJ2-7,CASSPIGLSYEQYF
TRBV4-3,TRBD1,TRBJ1-3,CASSQDQTGEWGGSGNTIYF
TRBV5-1,NA,TRBJ2-5,CASSPGGGAAETQYF
TRBV6-5,TRBD1,NA,CAVRDRRDEQYF
TRBV5-1,TRBD2,TRBJ2-2,CASSFNAGETGELFF
TRBV30,NA,TRBJ1-2,CAWIDRNYGYTF
TRBV28,NA,TRBJ1-4,CASSFGGLGEKLFF
TRBV19,TRBD1,TRBJ2-2,CASSIGQGIGGELFF
TRBV28,TRBD1,TRBJ1-2,CASSRPGQGSYGYTF
TRBV28,TRBD1,TRBJ2-3,CASSWGQVIADTQYF
TRBV14,NA,TRBJ2-5,CASSQVRGAGETQYF
TRBV5-1,TRBD1,TRBJ1-2,CASSLVLGQVRGYTF
TRBV19,TRBD1,TRBJ1-4,CASSKLQGGTRKLFF
TRBV19,TRBD1,TRBJ1-1,CASSIDGTVRTEAFF
TRBV6-5,TRBD2,TRBJ2-1,CASSALAGPDEQFF
TRBV28,TRBD1,TRBJ2-4,CACSTGFVNIQYF
TRBV6-5,TRBD1,TRBJ1-3,CASRDRVQGGNTIYF
TRBV9,TRBD2,TRBJ2-5,CASSAGGETQYF
TRBV28,NA,TRBJ2-5,CASSFPDTQETQYF
TRBV5-1,TRBD2,TRBJ2-3,CASSSTLAGGPNTQYF
TRBV2,NA,TRBJ2-2,CASSELAYTGELFF
TRBV9,NA,TRBJ2-7,CASSGAYEQYF
TRBV9,TRBD1,TRBJ2-7,CASSVGQGALYEQYF
TRBV5-4,NA,TRBJ2-1,CASSLAGGGGNEQFF
TRBV2,TRBD2,TRBJ2-1,CASSAGTSQFF
TRBV4-3,TRBD1,TRBJ1-5,CASSRGGRGLDSNQPQHF
TRBV6-1,TRBD2,TRBJ2-7,CASSEGPGLAGYEQYF
TRBV28,NA,TRBJ2-7,CASQTTPPSSYEQYF
TRBV7-9,NA,TRBJ2-5,CASSPGTLGETQYF
TRBV28,NA,TRBJ1-1,CASSLYVQDTEAFF
TRBV5-4,NA,TRBJ1-1,CASSLGGFGTEAFF
TRBV5-1,NA,TRBJ2-5,CASSFDRFQETQYF
TRBV28,NA,TRBJ2-6,CASTNTRGSGANVLTF
TRBV19,NA,TRBJ2-5,CASSILRGETQYF
TRBV5-5,NA,TRBJ2-6,CASSLTAGGVGANVLTF
TRBV27,TRBD2,TRBJ2-1,CASSGLVLSEQFF
TRBV5-1,NA,TRBJ1-1,CASSLAGGYTEAFF
TRBV28,NA,TRBJ1-5,CASSYGQSNQPQHF